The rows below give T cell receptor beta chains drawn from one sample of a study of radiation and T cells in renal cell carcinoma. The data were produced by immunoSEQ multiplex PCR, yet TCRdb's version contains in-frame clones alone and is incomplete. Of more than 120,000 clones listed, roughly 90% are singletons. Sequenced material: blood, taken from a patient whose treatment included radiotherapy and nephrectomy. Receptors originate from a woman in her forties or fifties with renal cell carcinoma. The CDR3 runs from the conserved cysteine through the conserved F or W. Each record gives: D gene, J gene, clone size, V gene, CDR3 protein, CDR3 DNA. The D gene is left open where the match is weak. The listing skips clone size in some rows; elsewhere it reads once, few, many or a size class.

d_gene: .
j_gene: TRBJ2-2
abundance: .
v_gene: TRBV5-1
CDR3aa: CASSQVAPNTGELFF
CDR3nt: TGCGCCAGCAGCCAAGTGGCTCCGAACACCGGGGAGCTGTTTTTT

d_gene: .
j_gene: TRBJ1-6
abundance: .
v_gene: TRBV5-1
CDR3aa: CASSRRNNSPLHF
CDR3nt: TGCGCCAGCAGCCGACGGAATAATTCACCCCTCCACTTT

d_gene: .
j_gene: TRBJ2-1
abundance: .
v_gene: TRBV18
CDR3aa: CASSPPIVRTEQFF
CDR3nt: TGTGCCAGCTCACCACCGATTGTTCGGACTGAGCAGTTCTTC

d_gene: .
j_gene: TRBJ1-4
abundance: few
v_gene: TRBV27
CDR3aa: CASRDRGRIDKLFF
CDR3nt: TGTGCCAGCAGGGACCGGGGGCGAATTGACAAACTGTTTTTT

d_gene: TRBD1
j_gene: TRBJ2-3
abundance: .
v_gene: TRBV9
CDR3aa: CASSVRGDTQYF
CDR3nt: TGTGCCAGCAGCGTCAGGGGGGATACGCAGTATTTT

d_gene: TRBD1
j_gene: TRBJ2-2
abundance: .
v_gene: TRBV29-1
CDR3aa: CSVLVTGGESTGELFF
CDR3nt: TGCAGCGTTCTAGTTACAGGGGGCGAAAGCACCGGGGAGCTGTTTTTT

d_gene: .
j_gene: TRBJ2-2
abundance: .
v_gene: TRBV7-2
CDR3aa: CASSLPALGTGELFF
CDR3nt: TGTGCCAGCAGCTTACCGGCTCTCGGGACCGGGGAGCTGTTTTTT

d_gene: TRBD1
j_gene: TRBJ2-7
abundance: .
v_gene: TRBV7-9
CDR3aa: CASSPGQVITYEQYF
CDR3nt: TGTGCCAGCAGCCCAGGACAGGTGATAACCTACGAGCAGTACTTC

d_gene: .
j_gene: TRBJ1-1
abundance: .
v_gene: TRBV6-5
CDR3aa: CASRPDSLNTEAFF
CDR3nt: TGTGCCAGCAGACCCGACAGCCTGAACACTGAAGCTTTCTTT

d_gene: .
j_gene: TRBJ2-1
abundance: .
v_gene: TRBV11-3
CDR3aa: CASSPRESGEQFF
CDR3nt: TGTGCCAGCAGTCCACGGGAGAGCGGTGAGCAGTTCTTC

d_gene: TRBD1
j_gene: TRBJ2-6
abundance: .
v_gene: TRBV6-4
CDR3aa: CASSASGQDGANVLTF
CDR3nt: TGTGCCAGCAGTGCCTCGGGACAGGATGGGGCCAACGTCCTGACTTTC

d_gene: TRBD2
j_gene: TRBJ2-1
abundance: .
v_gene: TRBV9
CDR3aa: CASSPGAVAGNSYNEQFF
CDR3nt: TGTGCCAGCAGCCCCGGAGCGGTAGCGGGCAACTCCTACAATGAGCAGTTCTTC

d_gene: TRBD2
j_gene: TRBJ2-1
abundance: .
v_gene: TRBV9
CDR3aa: CASSPRLAGLSYNEQFF
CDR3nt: TGTGCCAGCAGCCCCCGACTAGCGGGGTTGTCCTACAATGAGCAGTTCTTC

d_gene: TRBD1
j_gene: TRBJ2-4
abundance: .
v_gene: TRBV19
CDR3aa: CASSTGQGNTKNIQYF
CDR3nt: TGTGCCAGTAGTACGGGACAGGGAAATACCAAAAACATTCAGTACTTC

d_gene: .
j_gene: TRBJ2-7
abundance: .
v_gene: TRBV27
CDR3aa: CASSLFTGYEQYF
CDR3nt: TGTGCCAGCAGTTTATTCACCGGTTACGAGCAGTACTTC

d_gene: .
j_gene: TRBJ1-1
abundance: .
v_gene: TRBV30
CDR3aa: CAWSEGFDTEAFF
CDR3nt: TGTGCCTGGAGTGAAGGGTTTGACACTGAAGCTTTCTTT

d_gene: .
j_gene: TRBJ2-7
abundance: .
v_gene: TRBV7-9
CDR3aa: CAANSGVGEQYF
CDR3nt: TGTGCCGCTAATTCAGGGGTTGGCGAGCAGTACTTC

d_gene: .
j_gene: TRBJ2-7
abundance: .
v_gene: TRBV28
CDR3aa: CASSSPPTAYEQYF
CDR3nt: TGTGCCAGCAGTTCCCCTCCGACGGCCTACGAGCAGTACTTC

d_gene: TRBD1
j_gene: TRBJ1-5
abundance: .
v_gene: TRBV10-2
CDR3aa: CASTGTGGVNQPQHF
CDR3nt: TGCGCCAGCACCGGGACAGGGGGCGTAAATCAGCCCCAGCATTTT

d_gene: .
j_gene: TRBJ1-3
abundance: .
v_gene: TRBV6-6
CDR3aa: CASSYPEVVSGNTIYF
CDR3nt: TGTGCCAGCAGTTATCCAGAAGTGGTTTCTGGAAACACCATATATTTT

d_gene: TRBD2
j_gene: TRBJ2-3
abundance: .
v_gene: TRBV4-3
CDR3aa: CASSHREADTQYF
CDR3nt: TGCGCCAGCAGCCATCGGGAGGCAGATACGCAGTATTTT

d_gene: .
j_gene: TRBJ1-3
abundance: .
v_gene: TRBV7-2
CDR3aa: CASSSRQGTGNTIYF
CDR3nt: TGTGCCAGCAGCTCCCGCCAGGGGACTGGAAACACCATATATTTT

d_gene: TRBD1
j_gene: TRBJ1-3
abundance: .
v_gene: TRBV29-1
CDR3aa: CSVLGQGSGNTIYF
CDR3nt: TGCAGCGTTCTGGGACAGGGTTCTGGAAACACCATATATTTT

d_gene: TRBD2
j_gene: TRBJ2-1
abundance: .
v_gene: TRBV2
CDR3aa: CASSALAGGRNEQFF
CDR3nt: TGTGCCAGCAGTGCCCTAGCGGGAGGTCGGAATGAGCAGTTCTTC

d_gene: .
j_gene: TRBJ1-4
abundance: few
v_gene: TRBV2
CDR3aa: CASSEDHSLFF
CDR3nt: TGTGCCAGCAGTGAAGATCATTCTCTGTTTTTT

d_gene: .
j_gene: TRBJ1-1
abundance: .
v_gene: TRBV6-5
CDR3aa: CASSPRGAPQEAFF
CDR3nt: TGTGCCAGCAGTCCTCGTGGGGCCCCGCAGGAAGCTTTCTTT

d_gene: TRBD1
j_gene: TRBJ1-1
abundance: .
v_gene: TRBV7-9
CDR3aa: CASSRTGGGTEAFF
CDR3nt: TGTGCCAGCAGCCGGACAGGGGGTGGCACTGAAGCTTTCTTT

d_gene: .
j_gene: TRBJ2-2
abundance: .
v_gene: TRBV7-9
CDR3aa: CASGIGFSGELFF
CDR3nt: TGTGCCAGCGGGATAGGGTTTTCCGGGGAGCTGTTTTTT

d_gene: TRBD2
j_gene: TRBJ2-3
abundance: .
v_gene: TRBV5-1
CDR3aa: CASSLGTSSDTQYF
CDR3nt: TGCGCCAGCAGCCTCGGGACTAGTTCAGATACGCAGTATTTT

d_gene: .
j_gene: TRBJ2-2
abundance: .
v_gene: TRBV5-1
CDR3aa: CASSLSGTTNTGELFF
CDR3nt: TGCGCCAGCAGCTTATCCGGGACAACGAACACCGGGGAGCTGTTTTTT

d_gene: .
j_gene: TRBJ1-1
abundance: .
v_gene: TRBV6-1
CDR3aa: CASSGSFLFPNTEAFF
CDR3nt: TGTGCCAGCAGTGGAAGTTTTCTTTTCCCGAACACTGAAGCTTTCTTT

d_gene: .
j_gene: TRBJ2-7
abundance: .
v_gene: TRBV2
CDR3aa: CASRQGLSTYEQYF
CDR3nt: TGTGCCAGCAGACAGGGATTATCTACCTACGAGCAGTACTTC

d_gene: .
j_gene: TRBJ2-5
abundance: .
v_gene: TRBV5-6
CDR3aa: CASSLVQETQETQYF
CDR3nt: TGTGCCAGCAGCTTGGTACAGGAGACCCAAGAGACCCAGTACTTC

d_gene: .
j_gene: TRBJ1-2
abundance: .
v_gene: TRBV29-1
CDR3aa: CSVERANYGYTF
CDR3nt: TGCAGCGTTGAGCGGGCTAACTATGGCTACACCTTC

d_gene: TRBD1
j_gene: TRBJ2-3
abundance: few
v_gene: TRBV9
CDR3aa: CASTQGADGTDTQYF
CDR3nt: TGTGCCAGCACCCAGGGGGCGGACGGCACAGATACGCAGTATTTT

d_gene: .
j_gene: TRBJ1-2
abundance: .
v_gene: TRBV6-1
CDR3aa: CASSESPFGGDGYTF
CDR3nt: TGTGCCAGCAGTGAGTCCCCTTTTGGGGGCGATGGCTACACCTTC

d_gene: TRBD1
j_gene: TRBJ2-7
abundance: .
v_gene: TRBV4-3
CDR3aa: CASSQNRDSIYEQYF
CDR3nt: TGCGCCAGCAGCCAAAACCGGGACAGTATCTACGAGCAGTACTTC

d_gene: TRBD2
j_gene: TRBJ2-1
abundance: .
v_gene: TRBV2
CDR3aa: CASSGGANNEQFF
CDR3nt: TGTGCCAGCAGCGGGGGGGCCAACAATGAGCAGTTCTTC

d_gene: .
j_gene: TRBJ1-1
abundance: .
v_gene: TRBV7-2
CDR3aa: CASSLYYGGNTEAFF
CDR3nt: TGTGCCAGCAGCTTATACTACGGGGGGAACACTGAAGCTTTCTTT

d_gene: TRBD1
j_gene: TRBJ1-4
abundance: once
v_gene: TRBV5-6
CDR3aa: CASSLPGTGGEKLFF
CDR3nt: TGTGCCAGCAGCTTACCCGGGACAGGGGGAGAAAAACTGTTTTTT

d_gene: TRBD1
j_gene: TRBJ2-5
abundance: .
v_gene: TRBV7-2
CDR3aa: CASSRGQAGTQYF
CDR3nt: TGTGCCAGCAGCCGGGGACAGGCGGGGACCCAGTACTTC

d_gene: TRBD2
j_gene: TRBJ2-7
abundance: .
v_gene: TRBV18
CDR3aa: CASSSALASGITYEQYF
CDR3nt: TGTGCCAGCTCCTCGGCCCTGGCTAGCGGCATTACCTACGAGCAGTACTTC

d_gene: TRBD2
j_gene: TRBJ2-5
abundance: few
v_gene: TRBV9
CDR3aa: CASSVAGLAGAETQYF
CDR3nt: TGTGCCAGCAGCGTAGCTGGACTAGCGGGGGCCGAGACCCAGTACTTC

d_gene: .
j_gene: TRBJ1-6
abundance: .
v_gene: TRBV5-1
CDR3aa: CASSLEQGENSPLHF
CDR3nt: TGCGCCAGCAGCTTGGAACAGGGCGAGAATTCACCCCTCCACTTT

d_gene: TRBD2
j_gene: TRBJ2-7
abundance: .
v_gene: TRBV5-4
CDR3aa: CASSLPGLADITYEQYF
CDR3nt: TGTGCCAGCAGCTTGCCGGGACTAGCGGATATAACCTACGAGCAGTACTTC

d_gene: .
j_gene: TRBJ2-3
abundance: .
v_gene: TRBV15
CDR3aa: CATSPQGHPDTQYF
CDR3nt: TGTGCCACCAGCCCTCAGGGTCACCCAGATACGCAGTATTTT

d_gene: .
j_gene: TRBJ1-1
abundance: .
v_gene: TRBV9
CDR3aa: CASSVRQTNTEAFF
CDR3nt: TGTGCCAGCAGCGTCCGGCAGACGAACACTGAAGCTTTCTTT

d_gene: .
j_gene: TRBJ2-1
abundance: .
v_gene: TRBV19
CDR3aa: CASSISTGWDRPNEQFF
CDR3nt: TGTGCCAGTAGTATATCAACGGGGTGGGATCGTCCCAATGAGCAGTTCTTC

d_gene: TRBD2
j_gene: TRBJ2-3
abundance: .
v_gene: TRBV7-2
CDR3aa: CASSSRGETEIRKYF
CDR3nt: TGTGCCAGCAGCTCGCGGGGGGAAACTGAGATACGGAAGTATTTT

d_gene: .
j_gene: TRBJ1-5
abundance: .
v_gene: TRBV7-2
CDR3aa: CASSLGDSGNQPQHF
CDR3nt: TGTGCCAGCAGCTTGGGGGATTCTGGGAATCAGCCCCAGCATTTT

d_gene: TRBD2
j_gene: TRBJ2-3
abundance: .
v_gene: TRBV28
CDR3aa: CASSLLSGRIADTQYF
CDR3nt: TGTGCCAGCAGTTTACTCAGCGGGAGGATTGCAGATACGCAGTATTTT

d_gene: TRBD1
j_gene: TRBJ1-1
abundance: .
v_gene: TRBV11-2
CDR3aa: CASSLVILQGTEAFF
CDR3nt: TGTGCCAGCAGCTTAGTTATATTACAGGGGACTGAAGCTTTCTTT

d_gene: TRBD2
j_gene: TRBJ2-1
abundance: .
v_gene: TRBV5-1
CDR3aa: CASSLRHSRTSGKYNEQFF
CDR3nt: TGCGCCAGCAGCCTACGACACTCCCGGACTAGCGGGAAGTACAATGAGCAGTTCTTC

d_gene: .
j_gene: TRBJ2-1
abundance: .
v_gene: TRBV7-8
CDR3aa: CASSFGEPYNEQFF
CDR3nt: TGTGCCAGCAGCTTTGGAGAGCCCTACAATGAGCAGTTCTTC

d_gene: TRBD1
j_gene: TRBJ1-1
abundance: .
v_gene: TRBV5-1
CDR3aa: CASSLELRDREAFF
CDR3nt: TGCGCCAGCAGCTTGGAACTCCGGGACAGGGAAGCTTTCTTT

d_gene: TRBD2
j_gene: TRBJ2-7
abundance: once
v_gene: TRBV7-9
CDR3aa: CASSLVTSLRQYF
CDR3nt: TGTGCCAGCAGCTTAGTGACTAGCCTCCGTCAGTACTTC

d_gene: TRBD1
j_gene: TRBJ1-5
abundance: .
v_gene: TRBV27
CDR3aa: CASSTGTGGFSNQPQHF
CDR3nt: TGTGCCAGCAGTACTGGGACAGGGGGTTTTAGCAATCAGCCCCAGCATTTT